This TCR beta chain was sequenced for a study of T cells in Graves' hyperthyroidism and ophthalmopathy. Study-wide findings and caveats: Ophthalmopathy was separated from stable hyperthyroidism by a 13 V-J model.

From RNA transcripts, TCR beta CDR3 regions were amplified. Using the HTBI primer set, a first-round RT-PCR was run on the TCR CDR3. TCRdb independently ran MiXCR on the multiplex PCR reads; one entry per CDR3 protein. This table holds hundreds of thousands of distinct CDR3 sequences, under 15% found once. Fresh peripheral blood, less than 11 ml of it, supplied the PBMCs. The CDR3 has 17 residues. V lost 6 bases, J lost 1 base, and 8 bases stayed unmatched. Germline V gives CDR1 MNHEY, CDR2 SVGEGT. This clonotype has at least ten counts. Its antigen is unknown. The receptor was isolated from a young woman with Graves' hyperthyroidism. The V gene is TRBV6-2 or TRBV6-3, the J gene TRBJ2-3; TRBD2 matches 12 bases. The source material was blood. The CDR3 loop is CASSHGWTSGGTDTQYF. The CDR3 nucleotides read TGTGCCAGCAGCCACGGCTGGACTAGCGGGGGCACAGATACGCAGTATTTT.